The sequence of this T cell receptor beta chain was determined in a study of blood T cell repertoires in COVID-19. Turning to the study itself: Acute-phase and convalescent COVID-19 samples originated in the United States, Italy and Spain.

The CDR3 has 16 residues. Germline CDR1 reads SGHTA; CDR2 reads FQGNSA. Trimming took 0 bases from V and 7 from J; bases not matched to a gene: 5. This clone was observed a few times. Clones were sequenced by immunoSEQ multiplex PCR, and TCRdb holds only the in-frame ones, with some missing. The sample holds some 150,000 clones, approximately 87% seen once. Individuals aged roughly 18 to 95 years were recruited from 24 US areas. The chain is built from TRBV7-2 and TRBJ1-6; TRBD1 matches at 8 bases. Input material: PBMCs or T cells enriched from blood (not recorded which). This sequence was found in a woman aged 45-65 years who had recovered from COVID-19. CDR3 in DNA: TGTGCCAGCAGCTTAGCCTCGAACAGGGGGAATTCACCCCTCCACTTT. This codes for CASSLASNRGNSPLHF.